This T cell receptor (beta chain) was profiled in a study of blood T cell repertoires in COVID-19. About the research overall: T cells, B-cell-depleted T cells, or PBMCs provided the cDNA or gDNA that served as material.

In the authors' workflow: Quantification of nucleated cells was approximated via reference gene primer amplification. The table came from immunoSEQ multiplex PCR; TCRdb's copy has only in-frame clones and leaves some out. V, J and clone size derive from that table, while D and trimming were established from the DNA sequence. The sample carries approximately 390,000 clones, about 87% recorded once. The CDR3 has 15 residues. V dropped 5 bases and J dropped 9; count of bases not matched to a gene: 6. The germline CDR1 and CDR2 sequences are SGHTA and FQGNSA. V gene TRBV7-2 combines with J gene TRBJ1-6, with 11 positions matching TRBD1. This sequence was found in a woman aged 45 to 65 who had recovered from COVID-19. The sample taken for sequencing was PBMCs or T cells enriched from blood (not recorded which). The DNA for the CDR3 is TGTGCCAGCAGCCAAGGGACAGGGGGGGTTTCACCCCTCCACTTT. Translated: CASSQGTGGVSPLHF.